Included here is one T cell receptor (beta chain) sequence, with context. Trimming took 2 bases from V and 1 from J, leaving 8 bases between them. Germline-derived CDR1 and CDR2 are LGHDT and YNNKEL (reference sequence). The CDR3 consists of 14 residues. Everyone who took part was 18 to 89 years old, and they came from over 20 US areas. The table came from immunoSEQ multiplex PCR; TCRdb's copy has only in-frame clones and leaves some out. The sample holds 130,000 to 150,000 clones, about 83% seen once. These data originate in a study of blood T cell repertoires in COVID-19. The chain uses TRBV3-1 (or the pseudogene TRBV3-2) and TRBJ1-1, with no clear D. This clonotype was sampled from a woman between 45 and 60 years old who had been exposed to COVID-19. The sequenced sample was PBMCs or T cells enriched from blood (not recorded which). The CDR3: CASSQLRENTEAFF. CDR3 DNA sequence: TGTGCCAGCAGCCAATTACGGGAGAACACTGAAGCTTTCTTT.